What follows is one TCR beta chain and its context. Its antigen is unidentified. The data belong to a study of cytomegalovirus exposure and HLA in healthy donors. Trimming removed 2 bases from V and 0 bases from J, with 7 bases in between. There are 14 residues in the CDR3. CDR1 SNHLY and CDR2 FYNNEI come from the germline V gene. PCR involved 60 Vbeta and 13 Jbeta primers. Only in-frame clones appear in the TCRdb table, and some are missing; sequencing was by immunoSEQ multiplex PCR. The sample records 150,000 or so clones, more than 65% being singletons. Study-wide results and limits: For most TCR beta V segments, an earlier analysis put the productive rate at about 90% or about 30% of the time.

This TCR came from a man aged 18 to 30 in good health and CMV-seropositive. The sequencing input was PBMCs. This chain connects TRBV2 to TRBJ1-1, with unresolved D. In DNA, the CDR3 is TGTGCCAGCAGTGAATCCAGAATGAACACTGAAGCTTTCTTT. As protein: CASSESRMNTEAFF.